A selection of T cell receptor beta chains follows, all from one sample in a study of blood T cell repertoires in COVID-19. Profiling relied on immunoSEQ multiplex PCR, and the TCRdb table lists in-frame clones only, not all of them. The sample comprises about 88,000 clones, around 88% of which are singletons, and around 19% rests with the top ten. Sample: peripheral blood. These receptors all come from a woman in her sixties with COVID-19, enrolled during active disease. Each CDR3 is given without its conserved first and last residue.

TRBJ1-2	TRBV28	ASSLPFGYGYT
TRBJ1-1	TRBV29-1	SVEGGQGTTEAF
TRBJ1-2	TRBV5-4	ASSSTGFGYT
TRBJ2-5	TRBV12-3/TRBV12-4	ASSLGGVETQY
TRBJ2-2	TRBV2	ASHSTSNTGELF
TRBJ1-1	TRBV2	ASSELGQMNTEAF
TRBJ2-7	TRBV7-2	ASSLGVLAPTYEQY
TRBJ2-2	TRBV10-2	ASSDPITSGLNTGELF
TRBJ2-1	TRBV15	ATSTRREVHNEQF
TRBJ2-5	TRBV27	ASSLSLGGAQY
TRBJ2-4	TRBV15	ATSRDLQDSSNIQY
TRBJ2-5	TRBV25-1	ASSEFGRDTQETQY
TRBJ2-3	TRBV5-6	ASGGDRPSTDTQY
TRBJ2-5	TRBV20-1	SASQIGAGGETQY
TRBJ2-1	TRBV9	ASSLRGASGNEQF
TRBJ1-6	TRBV3-1/TRBV3-2	ASSQSAANSPLH